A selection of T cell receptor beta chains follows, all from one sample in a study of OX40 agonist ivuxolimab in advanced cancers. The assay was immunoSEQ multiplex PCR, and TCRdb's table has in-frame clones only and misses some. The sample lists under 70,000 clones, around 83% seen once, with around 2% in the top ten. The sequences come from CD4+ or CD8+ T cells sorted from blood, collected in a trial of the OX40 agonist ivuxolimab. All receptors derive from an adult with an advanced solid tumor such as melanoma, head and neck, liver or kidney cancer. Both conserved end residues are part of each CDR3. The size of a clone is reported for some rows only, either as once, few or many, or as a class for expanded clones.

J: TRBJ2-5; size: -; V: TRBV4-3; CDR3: CASSRGRQETQYF
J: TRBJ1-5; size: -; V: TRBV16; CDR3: CASSQLGGEPQHF
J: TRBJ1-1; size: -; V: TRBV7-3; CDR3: CASSLTPGNTEAFF
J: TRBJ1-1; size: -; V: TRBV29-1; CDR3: CSVYRGANTEAFF
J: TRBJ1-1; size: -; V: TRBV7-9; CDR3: CASSLSGFDTEAFF
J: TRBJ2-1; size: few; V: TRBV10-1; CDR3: CASSVGGPSYNEQFF
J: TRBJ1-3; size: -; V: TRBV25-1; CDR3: CASSEWGNSGNTIYF
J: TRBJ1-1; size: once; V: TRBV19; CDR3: CASSTRTGGAFF
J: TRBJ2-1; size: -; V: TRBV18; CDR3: CASSLQAESQFF
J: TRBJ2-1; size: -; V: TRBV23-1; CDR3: CASSQRTHNEQFF
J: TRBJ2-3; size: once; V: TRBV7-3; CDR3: CASSPGTGSTDTQYF
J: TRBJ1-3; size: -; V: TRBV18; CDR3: CASSTTLGSGNTIYF
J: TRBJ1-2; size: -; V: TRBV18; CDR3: CASSPKRTENYGYTF
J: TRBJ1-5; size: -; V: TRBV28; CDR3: CASSLFSRVSNQPQHF
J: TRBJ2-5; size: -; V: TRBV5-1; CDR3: CASSNRQGQETQYF
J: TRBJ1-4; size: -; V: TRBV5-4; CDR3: CASSPRRDSNEKLFF
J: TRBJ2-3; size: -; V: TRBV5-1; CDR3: CASSLGTSSGRSPDTQYF
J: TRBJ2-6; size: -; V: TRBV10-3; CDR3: CAIRRTGTFSGANVLTF
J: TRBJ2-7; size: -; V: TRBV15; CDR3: CATSRGLGQSYEQYF
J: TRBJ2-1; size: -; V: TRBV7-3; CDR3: CASSPERGWHNEQFF
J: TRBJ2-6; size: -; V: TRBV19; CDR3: CASSMPGVSSGANVLTF
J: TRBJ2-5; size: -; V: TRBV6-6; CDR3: CASSSPDRGSETQYF
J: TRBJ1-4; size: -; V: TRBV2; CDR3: CASHKTGTINEKLFF
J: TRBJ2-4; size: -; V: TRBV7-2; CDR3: CASSLFGANIQYF
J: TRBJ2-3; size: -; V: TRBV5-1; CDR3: CASSGGKSTDTQYF
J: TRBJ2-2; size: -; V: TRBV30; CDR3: CAWSLPDRGAGELFF
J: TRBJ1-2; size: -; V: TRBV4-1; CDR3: CASSQDGTGGYTF
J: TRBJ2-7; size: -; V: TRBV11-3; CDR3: CASSLGTGSTYEQYF
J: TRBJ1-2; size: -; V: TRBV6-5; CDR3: CASSYSGQRTGYTF
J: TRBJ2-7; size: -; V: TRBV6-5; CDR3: CASNGQGAAYEQYF
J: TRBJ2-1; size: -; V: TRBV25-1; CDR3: CASSDRAVPRYEQFF
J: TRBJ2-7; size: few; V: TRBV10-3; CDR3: CAIKAGARDEQYF
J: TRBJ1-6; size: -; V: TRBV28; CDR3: CASRDDRGANSPLHF
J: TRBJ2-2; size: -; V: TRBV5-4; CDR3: CASSLTGGGGELFF
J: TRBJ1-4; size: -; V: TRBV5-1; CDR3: CASSLAGEKLFF
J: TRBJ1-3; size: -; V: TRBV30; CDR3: CAWTRDSSGNTIYF
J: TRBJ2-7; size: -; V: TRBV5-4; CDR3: CASSFGGGGSEQYF
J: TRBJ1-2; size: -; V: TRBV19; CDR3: CASSRQGEDYGYTF
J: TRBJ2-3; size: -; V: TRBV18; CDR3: CASSPWAPLGVDSTDTQYF
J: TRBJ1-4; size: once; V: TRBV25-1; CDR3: CASSDPGRWHEKLFF
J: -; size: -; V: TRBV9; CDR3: CASSVAGSYEQYF
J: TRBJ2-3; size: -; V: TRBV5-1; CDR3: CASRSGTVSTDTQYF